This is a list of T cell receptor beta chains from one sample in a study of T cells in localized non-small cell lung cancer. This table comes from immunoSEQ multiplex PCR, and its TCRdb copy is limited to in-frame clones, with some not included. The sample records 45,000 to 60,000 clones, more than 85% being singletons. Sequenced here: PBMCs, sampled before any cancer treatment. These receptors were taken from a man aged 35 to 69 with stage II lung adenocarcinoma. The CDR3 runs from the conserved cysteine through the conserved F or W. A D gene is named only where the DNA matches it firmly. Only some rows state a clone size, as once, few, many or a class for expanded clones.

v_call,clone_size,j_call,cdr3_length,d_call,cdr3_aa,cdr3_nt
TRBV9,NA,TRBJ2-5,16,NA,CASSVGGGTLQETQYF,TGTGCCAGCAGCGTGGGAGGAGGCACCCTCCAAGAGACCCAGTACTTC
TRBV18,NA,TRBJ2-5,15,NA,CASSPGPDRKETQYF,TGTGCCAGCTCACCCGGCCCCGACAGAAAAGAGACCCAGTACTTC
TRBV11-3,NA,TRBJ2-1,14,NA,CASSLGGGSNEQFF,TGTGCCAGCAGCTTAGGCGGGGGCTCCAATGAGCAGTTCTTC
TRBV30,NA,TRBJ1-3,11,NA,CASTVGNTIYF,TGTGCCAGTACTGTGGGAAACACCATATATTTT
TRBV11-2,NA,TRBJ2-5,18,TRBD2,CASSLGYRQGGRKETQYF,TGTGCCAGCAGCTTAGGGTATCGGCAGGGAGGGAGAAAAGAGACCCAGTACTTC
TRBV29-1,NA,TRBJ2-7,12,NA,CSVVGPSYEQYF,TGCAGCGTTGTGGGGCCTTCCTACGAGCAGTACTTC
TRBV4-1,NA,TRBJ2-7,14,NA,CASSQRTGSYEQYF,TGCGCCAGCAGCCAACGGACGGGCTCCTACGAGCAGTACTTC
TRBV20-1,NA,TRBJ1-1,11,NA,CSARVGSEAFF,TGCAGTGCTAGAGTAGGTTCTGAAGCTTTCTTT
TRBV13,few,TRBJ1-6,14,TRBD1,CASSSGTGMSPLHF,TGTGCCAGCAGTTCCGGGACAGGGATGTCACCCCTCCACTTT
TRBV11-2,NA,TRBJ1-6,15,NA,CASSPEDPRDSPLHF,TGTGCCAGCAGTCCGGAAGACCCTAGGGATTCACCCCTCCACTTT
TRBV28,NA,TRBJ1-5,15,TRBD1,CASRGGQGLGQPQHF,TGTGCCAGCAGGGGGGGACAGGGACTAGGTCAGCCCCAGCATTTT
TRBV30,NA,TRBJ1-1,14,NA,CAWGRKGRNTEAFF,TGTGCCTGGGGACGGAAGGGGAGGAACACTGAAGCTTTCTTT
TRBV7-8,NA,TRBJ2-2,15,TRBD1,CASSLDRGLTGELFF,TGTGCCAGCAGCTTAGACAGGGGGCTAACCGGGGAGCTGTTTTTT
TRBV7-2,NA,TRBJ2-1,14,TRBD2,CASSLGTSRSEQFF,TGTGCCAGCAGCTTAGGGACTAGTCGGAGTGAGCAGTTCTTC
TRBV7-9,NA,TRBJ2-5,10,NA,CAAGLETQYF,TGTGCCGCAGGGTTAGAGACCCAGTACTTC
TRBV6-5,NA,TRBJ1-2,14,NA,CASREVRGGYGYTF,TGTGCCAGCAGGGAGGTAAGGGGCGGATATGGCTACACCTTC
TRBV6-8,once,TRBJ2-3,14,NA,CASSEQQSTDTQYF,TGTGCCAGCAGTGAACAGCAGTCCACAGATACGCAGTATTTT
TRBV11-3,NA,TRBJ2-7,13,NA,CASSRDKFGEQYF,TGTGCCAGCAGCCGGGACAAGTTTGGAGAGCAGTACTTC
TRBV10-2,once,TRBJ1-2,12,NA,CASTSIGVGYTF,TGCGCCAGCACCTCGATCGGGGTTGGCTACACCTTC
TRBV18,NA,TRBJ1-1,15,TRBD1,CASSPFGQGGQEAFF,TGTGCCAGCTCACCATTCGGACAGGGGGGCCAGGAAGCTTTCTTT
TRBV4-1,NA,TRBJ1-5,17,NA,CASSQEDVSNSNQPQHF,TGCGCCAGCAGCCAAGAGGACGTCTCCAATAGCAATCAGCCCCAGCATTTT
TRBV6-1,NA,TRBJ2-1,13,NA,CASSEGRREEQFF,TGTGCCAGCAGTGAAGGCAGGAGAGAAGAGCAGTTCTTC
TRBV7-2,NA,TRBJ2-1,16,TRBD2,CASSFTGLAGDNEQFF,TGTGCCAGCAGCTTCACGGGACTAGCGGGAGACAATGAGCAGTTCTTC
TRBV6-6,NA,TRBJ2-1,14,NA,CASSLRVAYNEQFF,TGTGCCAGCAGTCTCAGGGTAGCCTACAATGAGCAGTTCTTC
TRBV5-1,NA,TRBJ2-1,16,TRBD1,CASSSSLQGVHNEQFF,TGCGCCAGCAGCTCGTCTCTTCAGGGGGTTCACAATGAGCAGTTCTTC
TRBV6-5,NA,TRBJ1-6,13,NA,CASSPEQTSPLHF,TGTGCCAGCAGCCCCGAACAAACTTCACCCCTCCACTTT
TRBV5-5,NA,TRBJ1-1,14,TRBD1,CASSLDRANTEAFF,TGTGCCAGCAGCCTGGACAGGGCGAACACTGAAGCTTTCTTT
TRBV9,NA,TRBJ2-3,16,TRBD2,CASSVVASGGLDTQYF,TGTGCCAGCAGCGTAGTGGCTAGCGGGGGGTTGGATACGCAGTATTTT
TRBV5-1,few,TRBJ2-5,15,NA,CASSGRDFLGETQYF,TGCGCCAGCAGCGGAAGGGACTTTTTAGGAGAGACCCAGTACTTC
TRBV6-5,NA,TRBJ1-5,13,NA,CASSYSSEQPQHF,TGTGCCAGCAGTTACTCTTCGGAGCAGCCCCAGCATTTT